Listed here are 16 T cell receptor beta chains from one sample, sequenced in a study of CD8 T cells in acute hepatitis C reinfection. Noted time point: naive CD8 control sorted from an acute-time-point sample. The table came from immunoSEQ multiplex PCR; TCRdb's copy has only in-frame clones and leaves some out. Among some 40,000 clones listed, about 87% were seen once. Sequenced material: naive CD8+ T cells from PBMCs. The receptors were gathered from a man aged 30-40 years with chronic hepatitis C.

This sequence joins TRBV14 and TRBJ2-1; D unresolved. V was pared by 0 bases and J by 0 bases, with 12 bases between. In germline, CDR1 is SGHDN, CDR2 FVKESK. The CDR3 has 17 amino acids. The CDR3 coding sequence is TGTGCCAGCAGCCAAGATCTTGGTCTCAGCTCCTACAATGAGCAGTTCTTC. This gives the protein CASSQDLGLSSYNEQFF.

Only a few counts were recorded for this clone. The V call is TRBV2, the J call TRBJ1-2, with a possible D match to TRBD1 (5 bases). Germline assignment: CDR1 SNHLY and CDR2 FYNNEI. V lost 10 bases, J lost 7 bases, and 13 bases lay in between. The CDR3 sequence is 11 residues long. The CDR3 DNA reads TGTGCCACCTCAGGGCGGGCTGGCTACACCTTC. Protein: CATSGRAGYTF.

The genes are TRBV2 and TRBJ2-1, with unresolved D. Between the trimmed V and J ends, which lost 2 bases and 9 bases, there was a span of 8 bases. The CDR3 spans 12 residues. Germline lookup yields CDR1 SNHLY and CDR2 FYNNEI. The CDR3 is CASSEIRAEQFF. CDR3 DNA: TGTGCCAGCAGTGAAATAAGAGCTGAGCAGTTCTTC. The full variable domain, rest sourced from reference TRBV2 and TRBJ2-1, is EPEVTQTPSHQVTQMGQEVILRCVPISNHLYFYWYRQILGQKVEFLVSFYNNEISEKSEIFDDQFSVERPDGSNFTLKIRSTKLEDSAMYFCASSEIRAEQFFGPGTRLTVL.

CDR3 nucleotides: TGTGCCAGCGGGGGCGGTGGCTACACCTTC. It translates to CASGGGGYTF. The chain has TRBV6-1 and TRBJ1-2, with D maybe TRBD1 (6 bases). CDR3 length equals 10 residues. Germline CDR1 reads MNHNS; CDR2 reads SASEGT. Trimming cost V 8 bases and J 7 bases, with 8 bases left between them.

The chain recombines TRBV2 with TRBJ1-3; D gene ambiguous. Germline assignment: CDR1 SNHLY and CDR2 FYNNEI. Trimming removed 2 bases from V and 2 bases from J, with 10 bases in between. This CDR3 region has 15 residues. In nucleotides, the CDR3 is TGTGCCAGCAGTGAATTCCCCCGGACTGGAAACACCATATATTTT. This gives the protein CASSEFPRTGNTIYF.

The CDR3 coding sequence is TGTGCCAGCAGCTTACTTGAAAAGGACGAGCAGTACTTC. It encodes CASSLLEKDEQYF. The V gene is TRBV5-5, the J gene TRBJ2-7; D unresolved. This CDR3 is built from 13 residues. V was cut by 2 bases and J by 5 bases, with 11 bases left in between. Germline CDR1 SGHKS, CDR2 YYEKEE (reference sequence).

This clone was seen just once. The V call is TRBV29-1, the J call TRBJ2-7; TRBD1 aligns across 8 bases. With V trimmed by 7 bases and J by 5 bases, 7 bases remained unmatched. Germline CDR1 reads SQVTM; CDR2 reads ANQGSEA. The CDR3 length is 12 residues. The CDR3 protein is CSALLTGDEQYF. In DNA form, the CDR3 reads TGCAGCGCACTTTTGACAGGGGACGAGCAGTACTTC.

The genes are TRBV30 and TRBJ1-2; TRBD1 might be the D (5 bases). Trimming stripped 2 bases from V and 3 bases from J, with 7 bases between. Germline CDR1 reads GTSNPN; CDR2 reads SVGIG (reference sequence). This CDR3 is built from 12 residues. The CDR3 region is CAWSLQDYGYTF. The CDR3 region has the DNA TGTGCCTGGAGTTTACAGGACTATGGCTACACCTTC.

The chain employs TRBV20-1 and TRBJ2-1; D gene unclear. CDR3 size: 11 residues. Germline lookup yields CDR1 DFQATT and CDR2 SNEGSKA (reference sequence). The V end was cut by 1 base, the J end by 2 bases, with 0 bases between. The CDR3 nucleotides are TGCAGTGCTAGAGCCTACAATGAGCAGTTCTTC. Translating gives CSARAYNEQFF.

CDR3 DNA sequence: TGCGCCAGCAGCCAACTTCCGAACTACGAGCAGTACTTC. Translation gives CASSQLPNYEQYF. The chain couples TRBV4-1 to TRBJ2-7; D uncertain. Germline CDR1 is MGHRA and CDR2 is YSYEKL. Trimming shortened V by 2 bases and J by 3 bases, and 8 bases separated the two germline ends. This CDR3 spans 13 amino acids.

The CDR3 DNA sequence: TGTGCCAGCAGCTTAGGGTTTGGGGCCAACGTCCTGACTTTC. Translation gives CASSLGFGANVLTF. This chain joins TRBV7-9 and TRBJ2-6, with D unresolved. CDR3 length: 14 amino acids. CDR1 is SEHNR, CDR2 FQNEAQ, per germline (reference sequence). Trimming stripped 1 base from V and 3 bases from J, with 4 bases between. The variable domain in full, with the rest retrieved from reference TRBV7-9 and TRBJ2-6, is DTGVSQNPRHKITKRGQNVTFRCDPISEHNRLYWYRQTLGQGPEFLTYFQNEAQLEKSRLLSDRFSAERPKGSFSTLEIQRTEQGDSAMYLCASSLGFGANVLTFGAGSRLTVL.

In its sample, this clone was seen once. As DNA, the CDR3 is TGTGCCAGCAGCTCCTTTCACACCACGGGCTACGAGCAGTACTTC. Its protein is CASSSFHTTGYEQYF. The chain joins TRBV11-2 to TRBJ2-7; no firm D call. Per germline, CDR1 SGHAT and CDR2 FQNNGV. CDR3 length: 15 amino acids. The V and J ends lost 4 bases and 3 bases respectively, with 16 bases between them.

The V gene is TRBV13, the J gene TRBJ2-3; 9 bases agree with TRBD1. The germline V gene encodes CDR1 PRHDT and CDR2 FYEKMQ (reference sequence). V was pared by 3 bases and J by 3 bases, with 4 bases of the junction left unmatched. There are 15 residues in the CDR3. In nucleotides, the CDR3 is TGTGCCAGCAGCTTCCTACAGGGGGCTACAGATACGCAGTATTTT. It encodes CASSFLQGATDTQYF.

The rearrangement joins TRBV6-5 to TRBJ2-1; TRBD2 matches at 9 bases. CDR3 length: 15 amino acids. Germline assignment: CDR1 MNHEY and CDR2 SVGAGI. Trimming cost V 3 bases and J 6 bases; bases outside gene matches: 6. CDR3 in amino acids: CASSYLAGMINEQFF. The CDR3 DNA reads TGTGCCAGCAGTTATCTAGCGGGGATGATCAATGAGCAGTTCTTC.

This clone appeared a single time. V is TRBV11-2 and J is TRBJ1-2; D unclear. Germline values: CDR1 SGHAT, CDR2 FQNNGV. V lost 5 bases and J lost 5, with 18 bases in between. The CDR3 has 15 residues. DNA for the CDR3: TGTGCCAGCAGCCCCGTGGGAGCCGGGCTATATGGCTACACCTTC. This gives the protein CASSPVGAGLYGYTF.

V and J are TRBV19 and TRBJ1-1; D is unclear. The CDR3 has 12 amino acids. Trimming cost V 1 base and J 8 bases, with 8 bases left between them. Per the germline V gene, CDR1 is LNHDA and CDR2 is SQIVND (reference sequence). The CDR3 DNA reads TGTGCCAGTAGTATAGGACGCGTCGAAGCTTTCTTT. The encoded protein is CASSIGRVEAFF. Filled out from reference TRBV19 and TRBJ1-1, the complete variable domain reads DGGITQSPKYLFRKEGQNVTLSCEQNLNHDAMYWYRQDPGQGLRLIYYSQIVNDFQKGDIAEGYSVSREKKESFPLTVTSAQKNPTAFYLCASSIGRVEAFFGQGTRLTVV.